The next 19 T cell receptor beta chains were all read from a single sample in a study of breast tumors, draining lymph nodes, adjacent tissues (dated by TCRdb to 2015 to 2016). Receptor libraries were prepared by multiplex PCR. The sequencing machine was an Illumina HiSeq 2000. The public reads were reanalyzed by TCRdb: fastp trimming at Q25, MiXCR alignment, in-frame beta chains only. Each CDR3 protein gets just one entry, which takes the most common genes and DNA from the rows behind it. Recorded for this sample are fewer than 15,000 distinct CDR3 sequences; around 47% of them occurred a single time. Over 25% of the sample lies in the top ten. Sequenced: tumor-adjacent breast tissue. Source of these receptors: a female donor with breast cancer. Some clones in this sample may be carry-over from other donors' samples.

CDR3: CAIRRQGGFSYEQYF. The CDR3 DNA is TGTGCCATCAGACGACAGGGGGGGTTTTCCTACGAGCAGTACTTC. The chain recombines TRBV10-3 with TRBJ2-7; 9 bases line up with TRBD1. The V gene end was trimmed by 6 bases and the J gene end by 1 base; junction bases not matched to a gene: 7. The CDR3 spans 15 residues. Germline V gene lookup returns CDR1 ENHRY and CDR2 SYGVKD.

By sample share, this clonotype is medium-sized. J is TRBJ2-3 and V is TRBV5-1, with TRBD1 matching 8 bases. J lost 10 bases, V lost 0 bases, and 4 bases had no gene match. Germline loops: CDR1 SGHRS, CDR2 YFSETQ. The CDR3 runs to 13 residues. In nucleotides, the CDR3 is TGCGCCAGCAGCTTGGCGACAGGGGATCCGCAGTATTTT. Translated, it gives CASSLATGDPQYF.

This chain connects TRBV9 to TRBJ2-1; D not certain. The CDR3 extends over 15 amino acids. V was shortened by 1 base and J by 15 bases, with 23 bases between the two germline ends. Germline V gene lookup returns CDR1 SGDLS and CDR2 YYNGEE. CDR3 residues: CASSVKVSSYNGPFF. Here the CDR3 DNA reads TGTGCCAGCAGCGTAAAAGTAAGCTCCTACAATGGGCCGTTCTTC. Supplemented by reference TRBV9 and TRBJ2-1, the full variable domain reads DSGVTQTPKHLITATGQRVTLRCSPRSGDLSVYWYQQSLDQGLQFLIQYYNGEERAKGNILERFSAQQFPDLHSELNLSSLELGDSALYFCASSVKVSSYNGPFFGPGTRLTVL.

In this sample, this clonotype turned up many times. A read error may be the cause here, since a much bigger clone is one base away. The chain employs TRBV20-1 and TRBJ2-1, with 9 bases matching TRBD2. The germline CDR1 and CDR2 sequences are DFQATT and SNEGSKA (reference sequence). V lost 0 bases to trimming and J lost 7 bases; unmatched junction nucleotides: 10. This CDR3 comprises 16 residues. CDR3 residues: CSARDGIAGAWNEQFF. As DNA, the CDR3 is TGCAGTGCTAGAGACGGTATAGCGGGAGCTTGGAATGAGCAGTTCTTC.

This chain connects TRBV9 to TRBJ2-1, with 8 bases lining up with TRBD2. Germline-derived CDR1 and CDR2 are SGDLS and YYNGEE. Losses at the gene ends were 2 bases for V and 5 bases for J; bases not matched to a gene: 12. The CDR3 has 17 amino acids. The DNA for the CDR3 is TGTGCCAGCAGCGTTCAAACCGGGACTAGTTGGGACAATGAGCAGTTCTTC. As protein: CASSVQTGTSWDNEQFF.

This clonotype was counted many times. In DNA, the CDR3 is TGTGCCATTGTGCGGCCCACGGGGGATTGCAATCAGCCCCAGCATTTT. Protein: CAIVRPTGDCNQPQHF. The chain uses TRBV24-1 and TRBJ1-5, with a tentative D call TRBD1 (5 bases). Trimming stripped 11 bases from V and 2 bases from J, with 21 bases between. CDR3 size: 16 residues. Germline V lookup: CDR1 KGHDR, CDR2 SFDVKD.

This clonotype qualifies as medium-sized. The rearrangement joins TRBV20-1 to TRBJ2-1; D not resolved. This CDR3 contains 12 residues. Per the germline V gene, CDR1 is DFQATT and CDR2 is SNEGSKA (reference sequence). The ends were cut back, 3 bases at V and 5 bases at J, with 8 bases in the middle. In nucleotides, the CDR3 is TGCAGTGCTAGGATAGAGAACAATGAGCAGTTCTTC. Translating gives CSARIENNEQFF.

This clonotype was recorded only once. The CDR3 loop is CTTARASPWDTQYF. For the CDR3, the DNA is TGTACCACTGCCCGGGCCTCTCCTTGGGATACGCAGTATTTT. V usage is TRBV19 and J usage is TRBJ2-3; D remains unclear. The CDR3 contains 14 residues. Germline assignment: CDR1 LNHDA and CDR2 SQIVND (reference sequence).

This clonotype is deemed medium-sized. The V gene is TRBV2, the J gene TRBJ1-6, with 7 nucleotides matching TRBD1. Per the germline V gene, CDR1 is SNHLY and CDR2 is FYNNEI. Trimming at V came to 6 bases and at J to 9 bases, leaving 8 bases not matched to a gene. The CDR3 is 14 residues long. DNA of the CDR3: TGTGCCAGCAGATTACGGGACAGTACTTCACCCCTCCACTTT. Its protein is CASRLRDSTSPLHF. Full variable domain (remainder filled in from reference TRBV2 and TRBJ1-6): EPEVTQTPSHQVTQMGQEVILRCVPISNHLYFYWYRQILGQKVEFLVSFYNNEISEKSEIFDDQFSVERPDGSNFTLKIRSTKLEDSAMYFCASRLRDSTSPLHFGNGTRLTVT.

This clonotype is categorized as medium-sized (0.01 to 0.1%). The J gene is TRBJ2-7, the V gene TRBV6-5, with a weak D call TRBD2 (6 bases). Germline values: CDR1 MNHEY, CDR2 SVGAGI. The CDR3 is 13 residues long. V was pared by 2 bases and J by 2 bases, with 7 bases between. CDR3: CASSYGGTYEQYF. CDR3 sequence (DNA): TGTGCCAGCAGTTACGGCGGGACCTACGAGCAGTACTTC.

Of note for this clonotype: Because it lacks the conserved phenylalanine or tryptophan at the end, this CDR3 is likely a read error. The chain employs TRBV30 and TRBJ2-5, with D possibly being TRBD1 (6 bases). Germline V gene lookup returns CDR1 GTSNPN and CDR2 SVGIG (reference sequence). V was cut by 3 bases and J by 2 bases, with 10 bases left in between. The CDR3 is made up of 13 amino acids. CDR3 sequence reads: CAWRVTGQETQYL. The CDR3 coding sequence is TGTGCCTGGAGGGTGACAGGACAAGAGACCCAGTACCTC.

With respect to this clonotype: Since no conserved phenylalanine or tryptophan closes the CDR3, a read error is the likely cause. It is unclear where the CDR3 begins or ends on the DNA, so no DNA is shown, and the CDR3 is as TCRdb lists it. The chain recombines TRBV6-1 with TRBJ2-5; the D segment call TRBD2 is taken from the table without a DNA check. From its first to its last residue, the CDR3 has 18 amino acids. The germline V gene has CDR1 MNHNS and CDR2 SASEGT. The CDR3 here is CASSEWTVRTNYGYTFGS.

This clonotype rates as medium-sized. The chain carries TRBV7-9 and TRBJ2-1; D is possibly TRBD2 (5 bases). Trimming stripped 5 bases from V and 0 bases from J, with 11 bases between. This CDR3 comprises 15 residues. Per the germline V gene, CDR1 is SEHNR and CDR2 is FQNEAQ (reference sequence). The CDR3 region is CASSPSSRSYNEQFF. The CDR3 DNA is TGTGCCAGCAGCCCTTCTAGCCGCTCCTACAATGAGCAGTTCTTC.

About this clonotype itself: A junction boundary mismatches the germline segment, possibly from a read error. This chain connects TRBV11-1 to TRBJ2-7, with 7 bases that match TRBD1. This CDR3 has 14 amino acids. The germline CDR1 and CDR2 sequences are SGHAT and FQDESV (reference sequence). The CDR3 region is CASSMPGQTYGQYF. In DNA form, the CDR3 reads TGTGCCAGCAGCATGCCGGGACAGACCTACGGGCAGTACTTC. Together with reference TRBV11-1 and TRBJ2-7, the CDR3 gives the full variable domain: EAEVAQSPRYKITEKSQAVAFWCDPISGHATLYWYRQILGQGPELLVQFQDESVVDDSQLPKDRFSAERLKGVDSTLKIQPAELGDSAMYLCASSMPGQTYGQYFGPGTRLTVT.

The sample holds many counts of this clonotype. This may come from a read error, since a much larger clone is one base off. The V gene is TRBV6-5, the J gene TRBJ1-6, with 9 bases matching TRBD1. The CDR3 spans 16 residues. Germline assignment: CDR1 MNHEY and CDR2 SVGAGI. The J segment lost 4 bases and the V segment lost 5 bases, leaving 6 bases of the junction unmatched. CDR3 region: CASSPTGGRYNSPLHF. The CDR3 DNA reads as TGTGCCAGCAGTCCAACAGGGGGCAGGTATAATTCACCCCTCCACTTT.

A few counts support this clonotype. V and J are TRBV20-1 and TRBJ1-6; 9 positions match TRBD1. The CDR3 totals 13 residues. The trim removed 2 bases at V and 8 bases at J, leaving 1 base unmatched. The V gene's germline CDR1 is DFQATT and CDR2 SNEGSKA (reference sequence). This CDR3 reads CSARRQGDSPLHF. The CDR3 coding sequence is TGCAGTGCTAGAAGACAGGGGGATTCACCCCTCCACTTT.

In its sample, this clonotype was seen many times. This sequence joins TRBV5-8 and TRBJ2-1; 7 bases are shared with TRBD1. Unmatched junction bases numbered 8, after V lost 5 bases and J lost 0 bases. The length of the CDR3 is 16 residues. Germline lookup yields CDR1 SGHTS and CDR2 YDEGEE. The CDR3 sequence is CASSYHRGSSYNEQFF. The CDR3 DNA sequence: TGTGCCAGCAGTTACCACAGGGGAAGCTCCTACAATGAGCAGTTCTTC.

The V and J genes are TRBV14 and TRBJ1-4; D call uncertain. The CDR3 is 17 amino acids. Trimming took off 2 bases at V and 0 bases at J, with 13 bases between the two ends. The germline V gene encodes CDR1 SGHDN and CDR2 FVKESK. CDR3 amino acids: CASSQPHWGTTNEKLFF. In nucleotides, the CDR3 is TGTGCCAGCAGCCAACCCCACTGGGGAACAACTAATGAAAAACTGTTTTTT. Filled out from reference TRBV14 and TRBJ1-4, the complete variable domain reads EAGVTQFPSHSVIEKGQTVTLRCDPISGHDNLYWYRRVMGKEIKFLLHFVKESKQDESGMPNNRFLAERTGGTYSTLKVQPAELEDSGVYFCASSQPHWGTTNEKLFFGSGTQLSVL.

This clonotype has a count of ten or more. The chain combines TRBV5-1 with TRBJ2-2; D may be TRBD1 or TRBD2 (7 bases each). This CDR3 spans 15 amino acids. Per the germline V gene, CDR1 is SGHRS and CDR2 is YFSETQ. V lost 6 bases to trimming and J lost 0 bases, with 12 bases between them. CDR3 loop: CASKRDSTNTGELFF. Written as DNA, the CDR3 is TGCGCCAGCAAGCGGGACAGTACGAACACCGGGGAGCTGTTTTTT.